Each of the 12 T cell receptor beta chains below was sequenced from the same sample in a study of regulatory T cells in long-lasting Graves disease. Described time point: newly diagnosed GD, antithyroid drugs for less than 3 months. TCR sequences were obtained from RNA taken from PBMCs. Libraries of TCR beta came from iRepertoire HTBI primers plus Arm-PCR of CDR3 regions. In TCRdb, the multiplex PCR reads were re-called with MiXCR into one record per CDR3 protein. The data contain over 500,000 distinct CDR3 sequences, roughly a sixth of them singletons. A further study also used this sample, focusing on T cells in Graves' hyperthyroidism and ophthalmopathy.

Material: peripheral blood mononuclear cells (PBMCs), obtained at new diagnosis, from a patient treated with antithyroid drugs. The receptors were gathered from a man between 18 and 35 years old with Graves disease.

This clonotype has just a few counts. This sequence joins TRBV19 and TRBJ1-1; D unclear. V lost 10 bases and J lost 4, with 16 bases in between. The CDR3 has 13 amino acids. The germline CDR1 and CDR2 sequences are LNHDA and SQIVND (reference sequence). The CDR3 reads CATATGKGTEAFF. Written as DNA, the CDR3 is TGTGCCACCGCGACGGGGAAAGGCACTGAAGCTTTCTTT.

This clonotype was seen a few times. V and J are TRBV5-4 and TRBJ2-7; 10 positions agree with TRBD2. The V gene end was trimmed by 3 bases and the J gene end by 3 bases; junction bases not matched to a gene: 3. CDR1 and CDR2 from the germline V gene are SGHNT and YYREEE (reference sequence). The CDR3 sequence is 14 residues long. The CDR3 is CASSWTSGNYEQYF. CDR3 DNA: TGTGCCAGCAGCTGGACTAGCGGTAACTACGAGCAGTACTTC.

The CDR3: CASRRGGGPQHF. The CDR3 DNA follows: TGTGCCAGCAGAAGAGGGGGGGGGCCCCAGCATTTT. The chain has TRBV28 and TRBJ1-5; D might be TRBD1 (6 bases). CDR1 and CDR2 from the germline V gene are MDHEN and SYDVKM. This CDR3 is built from 12 residues. The V end lost 6 bases, the J end lost 9 bases, and 12 bases lay between the germline ends. Full variable domain (rest looked up from reference TRBV28 and TRBJ1-5): DVKVTQSSRYLVKRTGEKVFLECVQDMDHENMFWYRQDPGLGLRLIYFSYDVKMKEKGDIPEGYSVSREKKERFSLILESASTNQTSMYLCASRRGGGPQHFGDGTRLSIL.

This clonotype was observed at least ten times. V is TRBV24-1 and J is TRBJ2-3, with D perhaps given as TRBD1 or TRBD2 (5 bases each). V lost 4 bases and J lost 8, with 15 bases in between. The CDR3 runs 14 residues. Per the germline V gene, CDR1 is KGHDR and CDR2 is SFDVKD. CDR3 bases: TGTGCCACCAGTGACCACGGGACGGCCGGTACGCAGTATTTT. It translates to CATSDHGTAGTQYF.

This clonotype showed up just once. The chain carries TRBV9 and TRBJ2-3; 7 nucleotides line up with TRBD2. Trimming removed 0 bases from V and 1 base from J; junction bases left unmatched: 8. CDR3 length equals 17 residues. CDR1 and CDR2 from the germline V gene are SGDLS and YYNGEE. The CDR3 spells CASSVDSSSGGTDTQYF. The CDR3 nucleotides are TGTGCCAGCAGCGTAGACTCGTCTAGCGGTGGCACAGATACGCAGTATTTT.

In its sample, this clonotype was seen many times. V gene TRBV6-1 combines with J gene TRBJ1-5; 7 positions agree with TRBD1. The CDR3 sequence is 15 residues long. Trimming at V came to 7 bases and at J to 4 bases, leaving 10 bases not matched to a gene. Germline CDR1 is MNHNS and CDR2 is SASEGT. This chain's CDR3 is CASTHRDRLNQPQHF. The CDR3 DNA is TGTGCCAGCACCCACCGGGACAGACTAAATCAGCCCCAGCATTTT.

This clonotype occurred many times. The chain has TRBV30 and TRBJ2-5; TRBD1 agrees at 8 bases. The germline V gene has CDR1 GTSNPN and CDR2 SVGIG (reference sequence). The V gene end was trimmed by 3 bases and the J gene end by 1 base; junction bases not matched to a gene: 1. CDR3 size: 13 residues. As DNA, the CDR3 is TGTGCCTGGAGGGACAGGGCCCAAGAGACCCAGTACTTC. As protein: CAWRDRAQETQYF. Using reference TRBV30 and TRBJ2-5 for the parts outside the CDR3, the full variable domain is SQTIHQWPATLVQPVGSPLSLECTVEGTSNPNLYWYRQAAGRGLQLLFYSVGIGQISSEVPQNLSASRPQDRQFILSSKKLLLSDSGFYLCAWRDRAQETQYFGPGTRLLVL.

The DNA for the CDR3 is TGCGCCAGCAGCCGGGACGGTGAATATAATTCACCCCTCCACTTT. Translating it yields CASSRDGEYNSPLHF. V and J are TRBV5-1 and TRBJ1-6; possibly TRBD1 for D (5 bases). This CDR3 is 15 amino acids long. Germline V lookup: CDR1 SGHRS, CDR2 YFSETQ. Trimming removed 4 bases from V and 4 bases from J, with 12 bases in between.

This clonotype showed up just a few times. The rearrangement links TRBV7-6 to TRBJ2-7, with 10 bases matching TRBD2. CDR1 is SGHVS and CDR2 is FNYEAQ in the germline V gene. The CDR3 is made up of 16 amino acids. V trimming: 5 bases; J trimming: 2 bases; junction bases outside the gene matches: 9. In nucleotides, the CDR3 is TGTGCCAGCAGCAGGGGGCTAGCGGGGGCGGCCTACGAGCAGTACTTC. Residues: CASSRGLAGAAYEQYF.

This clonotype was detected many times. Here the CDR3 omits its conserved ending phenylalanine or tryptophan, so a read error is the likely source. J is TRBJ2-3 and V is TRBV7-9, with TRBD2 matching over 9 bases. CDR1 is SEHNR and CDR2 is FQNEAQ in the germline V gene (reference sequence). J lost 4 bases, V lost 1 base, and 9 bases had no gene match. The CDR3 has 17 residues. The CDR3 DNA follows: TGTGCCAGCAGCTTAGTGGGTAGCGGGAGTTATTCAGATACGCAGTATTCT. Protein sequence: CASSLVGSGSYSDTQYS.

The chain links TRBV9 to TRBJ2-1; 8 nucleotides line up with TRBD2. CDR3 length: 15 residues. After removal of 5 bases from V and 0 bases from J, the junction contained 4 bases not matched to a gene. CDR1 is SGDLS, CDR2 YYNGEE, per germline. For the CDR3, the DNA is TGTGCCAGCAGACCGGGGACTAGCTCCTACAATGAGCAGTTCTTC. As protein: CASRPGTSSYNEQFF.

This clonotype appeared a few times. A read error may be the cause here, since a much bigger clone is one base away. V gene TRBV5-6 combines with J gene TRBJ2-3; tentatively, D is TRBD1 or TRBD2 (6 bases each). The V gene's germline CDR1 is SGHDT and CDR2 YYEEEE. The CDR3 totals 13 residues. CDR3 region: CASSLPKGGEQSF. The DNA for the CDR3 is TGTGCCAGCAGCTTGCCGAAGGGGGGTGAGCAGTCCTTC.